Described below is a single TCR beta chain sequence and its context. Its specificity is not known. These data come from a study of cytomegalovirus exposure and HLA in healthy donors. Findings and limits, study-wide: Earlier analysis yielded a pattern in which most TCR beta V segments were productive about 90% or about 30% of the time. HLA allele associations emerged for 15,000 to 20,000 TCR beta sequences in a later analysis, at 0.05 false discovery rate.

In nominal health when sampled, donors likely had unrecorded immune exposures nonetheless. Amplification used 60 Vbeta primers and 13 Jbeta primers. Generated by immunoSEQ multiplex PCR, the TCRdb table keeps only in-frame clones and is missing some. Of around 68,000 clones listed, around 75% are singletons. Germline V gives CDR1 MDHEN, CDR2 SYDVKM. V was pared by 2 bases and J by 1 base, with 8 bases between. This CDR3 has 15 amino acids. The receptor's source is a woman in her twenties or thirties in good health and CMV-seropositive. Sequencing was carried out using PBMCs. The chain uses TRBV28 and TRBJ2-2; no clear D gene. The CDR3 nucleotides read TGTGCCAGCAGTTTAATGAACAAGAACACCGGGGAGCTGTTTTTT. Its translation is CASSLMNKNTGELFF.